This T cell receptor beta chain stems from a study of cytomegalovirus exposure and HLA in healthy donors. The PCR was carried out with 60 Vbeta primers and 13 Jbeta primers. Profiled with immunoSEQ multiplex PCR; TCRdb holds only in-frame clones, not every one. The table has approximately 140,000 clones, roughly 75% seen once. This clone was counted a few times. Each donor's status was that of a healthy bone marrow donor. The CDR3 is 14 residues long. Per the germline V gene, CDR1 is MDHEN and CDR2 is SYDVKM. With V trimmed by 6 bases and J by 0 bases, 3 bases remained unmatched. This chain links TRBV28 with TRBJ2-3; 7 nucleotides line up with TRBD1. This TCR came from a man aged 30-40 years in good health and CMV-seronegative. The specimen was PBMCs. In DNA, the CDR3 is TGTGCCAGCAGACCGGGACAGAGCACAGATACGCAGTATTTT. Protein product: CASRPGQSTDTQYF.